This T cell receptor beta chain was retrieved from a study of cytomegalovirus exposure and HLA in healthy donors. Overall study findings and caveats: Cytomegalovirus-associated status was assigned to more than 150 TCR beta chains.

This clone has a single count. Antigen unknown. Sequenced by immunoSEQ multiplex PCR; TCRdb stores in-frame clones only, minus some. The sample holds 330,000 or so clones; 75% to 90% are singletons and the top ten take about 0.8%. Germline CDR1 reads SGHRS; CDR2 reads YFSETQ. This CDR3 spans 16 amino acids. Trimming took 4 bases from V and 5 from J, leaving 18 bases between them. Sample: PBMCs. The chain recombines TRBV5-1 with TRBJ2-2; D might be TRBD2 (5 bases). This sequence originates from a young woman in good health and CMV-seronegative. DNA for the CDR3: TGCGCCAGCAGCAACGAAAATCGAGGGCCAACCGGGGAGCTGTTTTTT. Protein product: CASSNENRGPTGELFF.